These 13 T cell receptor beta chains were all obtained from the same sample, sequenced in a study of T-cell reconstitution after alpha-beta-depleted transplantation in children. Unique molecular identifiers featured in how the TCRbeta library was prepared. TCRdb re-called the PCR reads with MiXCR, one entry per CDR3 protein. The sample includes roughly 350,000 distinct CDR3 sequences, 10% of them seen just once. The material sequenced was PBMCs from the stem cell graft donor, taken from the stem cell graft. These receptors were collected from a human donor who donated a stem cell graft to a child with acute lymphoblastic leukemia.

This clonotype turned up a few times. The rearrangement uses TRBV7-2 and TRBJ2-7; 7 nucleotides line up with TRBD2. With V trimmed by 5 bases and J by 4 bases, 8 bases remained unmatched. Germline V gives CDR1 SGHTA, CDR2 FQGNSA. The CDR3 consists of 14 residues. CDR3 coding DNA: TGTGCCAGCAGCCCCCCGACTAGCCCGTACGAGCAGTACTTC. Translating it yields CASSPPTSPYEQYF.

The CDR3 sequence is CASSLRASETQYF. As DNA, the CDR3 is TGTGCCAGCAGCTTAAGGGCCTCTGAGACCCAGTACTTC. The V and J genes are TRBV7-3 and TRBJ2-5; no firm D call. The V gene's germline CDR1 is SGHTA and CDR2 FQGTGA. Deletions cut 1 base from V and 5 bases from J, with 8 bases between. The CDR3 runs to 13 residues.

This clonotype showed up just a few times. The chain joins TRBV29-1 to TRBJ1-2; D is possibly TRBD1 (5 bases). The CDR3 runs to 13 residues. Germline lookup yields CDR1 SQVTM and CDR2 ANQGSEA. The ends were cut back, 4 bases at V and 0 bases at J, with 9 bases in the middle. This chain's CDR3 is CSVVGGTNYGYTF. CDR3 DNA: TGCAGCGTTGTGGGGGGGACTAACTATGGCTACACCTTC.

In this sample, this clonotype turned up a few times. The chain is built from TRBV6-2 or TRBV6-3 and TRBJ2-6, with D tentatively TRBD2 (6 bases). V dropped 2 bases and J dropped 0 bases, with 8 bases sitting between them. Germline CDR1 is MNHEY and CDR2 is SVGEGT. The CDR3 runs to 16 residues. The CDR3 bases are TGTGCCAGCAGTTACGGGACTTTCTCTGGGGCCAACGTCCTGACTTTC. Translating it yields CASSYGTFSGANVLTF.

The chain has TRBV3-1 and TRBJ2-3, with D perhaps matching TRBD2 (5 bases). CDR1 is LGHDT, CDR2 YNNKEL, per germline (reference sequence). Trimming cost V 0 bases and J 2 bases, with 12 bases left between them. The CDR3 is 16 amino acids. DNA for the CDR3: TGTGCCAGCAGCCAAGATATAAGGCGGGTCACAGATACGCAGTATTTT. Amino acids: CASSQDIRRVTDTQYF.

V is TRBV6-1 and J is TRBJ2-7; tentative D call: TRBD2 (5 bases). The germline CDR1 and CDR2 sequences are MNHNS and SASEGT. The CDR3 contains 13 residues. Trimming stripped 4 bases from V and 4 bases from J, with 11 bases between. CDR3 nucleotides: TGTGCCAGCAGTGCACTAGAAAGGTACGAGCAGTACTTC. This gives the protein CASSALERYEQYF.

V usage is TRBV5-1 and J usage is TRBJ2-1; tentative D call: TRBD2 (6 bases). In germline, CDR1 is SGHRS, CDR2 YFSETQ. The V gene lost 0 bases and the J gene lost 0 bases, with 13 bases spanning the gap. The CDR3 loop spans 17 amino acids. CDR3 in DNA: TGCGCCAGCAGCTTGGGGAGGGGTTCGAGCTCCTACAATGAGCAGTTCTTC. Protein product: CASSLGRGSSSYNEQFF.

This clonotype has more than one count but fewer than ten. This rearrangement joins TRBV7-2 to TRBJ1-1; possibly TRBD1 for D (6 bases). The CDR3 is made up of 14 amino acids. CDR1 SGHTA and CDR2 FQGNSA come from the germline V gene. Trimming stripped 3 bases from V and 1 base from J, with 9 bases between. The CDR3 bases are TGTGCCAGCAGCTTTCAGGGGACGAACACTGAAGCTTTCTTT. Its protein is CASSFQGTNTEAFF.

This clonotype turned up a few times. The chain links TRBV12-3 or TRBV12-4 to TRBJ2-1, with 12 bases aligning to TRBD2. The CDR3 is 16 amino acids. J gave up 10 bases and V 4 bases, and 11 bases lay outside the gene matches. CDR3 amino acids: CASSSSGLAGYREQFF. The CDR3, as DNA: TGTGCCAGCAGTTCCTCTGGACTAGCGGGGTATCGGGAGCAGTTCTTC.

The J gene is TRBJ1-5, the V gene TRBV20-1; TRBD1 agrees at 7 bases. J was trimmed by 3 bases and V by 3 bases; bases with no gene match: 5. This CDR3 has 14 residues. Germline V gene data show CDR1 as DFQATT and CDR2 as SNEGSKA (reference sequence). This CDR3 is CSASQTGNNQPQHF. For the CDR3, the DNA is TGCAGTGCTAGCCAGACAGGGAACAATCAGCCCCAGCATTTT.

This clonotype occurred a few times. This chain's CDR3 is CASRKENTEAFF. The CDR3 DNA is TGTGCCAGTCGGAAGGAGAACACTGAAGCTTTCTTT. The rearrangement joins TRBV5-6 to TRBJ1-1; D call uncertain. Germline CDR1 and CDR2: SGHDT and YYEEEE. The CDR3 has 12 residues. The ends were cut back, 8 bases at V and 1 base at J, with 9 bases in the middle.

This chain uses TRBV6-1 with TRBJ2-3, with unresolved D. Trimming removed 7 bases at V and 0 bases at J, with 11 bases between. The germline V gene has CDR1 MNHNS and CDR2 SASEGT. The CDR3 extends over 14 amino acids. The CDR3 bases are TGTGCCAGCACTCGGCGTGGGAGCACAGATACGCAGTATTTT. It encodes CASTRRGSTDTQYF.

This clonotype was observed at least ten times. This chain links TRBV12-3 or TRBV12-4 with TRBJ2-3; 9 positions match TRBD2. This CDR3 spans 15 amino acids. The J segment lost 3 bases and the V segment lost 3 bases, leaving 4 bases of the junction unmatched. The CDR3 loop is CASSFRAGGTDTQYF. As DNA, the CDR3 is TGTGCCAGCAGTTTTAGAGCGGGAGGAACAGATACGCAGTATTTT.